This TCR beta chain was obtained from a study of T cell repertoires in cytomegalovirus infection. TCRdb processed the reads anew with MiXCR; each CDR3 protein has one entry. The sample gives roughly 200,000 distinct CDR3 sequences, roughly 15% of which show up once; under 30% is in the top ten. General study findings and limits: Clonotype analysis showed dominance of the ex vivo response by HLA-C-restricted CMV-specific TCR beta clonotypes.

The V and J ends lost 1 base and 7 bases respectively, with 13 bases between them. Germline V gene lookup returns CDR1 MNHEY and CDR2 SVGEGT. CDR3 length equals 14 residues. Of note for this clonotype: Its antigen is undetermined.

Sequenced input: CD8+ T cells from PBMCs. This chain uses TRBV6-2 or TRBV6-3 with TRBJ1-1, with D unresolved. The sequence came from a human donor in good health (CMV status not recorded). Some clones in this sample may be carry-over from other donors' samples. CDR3 coding DNA: TGTGCCAGCAGTTACTTTGCCGGTCCCGATGAAGCTTTCTTT. This encodes CASSYFAGPDEAFF.